These T cell receptor beta chains were read from a single sample in a study of blood T cell repertoires in COVID-19. Clones were sequenced by immunoSEQ multiplex PCR, and TCRdb holds only the in-frame ones, with some missing. Counted here are some 250,000 clones, more than 75% occurring once; the ten biggest clones make up about 7.6%. Sequenced input: peripheral blood. These receptors originate from an older woman with active or convalescent COVID-19. Both conserved end residues are part of each CDR3. A D gene is named only where the DNA matches it firmly. The size of a clone is reported for some rows only, either as once, few or many, or as a class for expanded clones.

TRBJ2-6	few	TRBD1	16	TRBV6-2/TRBV6-3	TGTGCCAGCAGCAGACAGGGGGCACCCGGGGCCAACGTCCTGACTTTC	CASSRQGAPGANVLTF
TRBJ1-1	NA	TRBD1	14	TRBV7-2	TGTGCCAGCAGAACTGGGACAGGCAACACTGAAGCTTTCTTT	CASRTGTGNTEAFF
TRBJ1-5	NA	NA	12	TRBV27	TGTGCCAGCAGAACAGGGAATCAGCCCCAGCATTTT	CASRTGNQPQHF
TRBJ2-1	NA	NA	15	TRBV3-1/TRBV3-2	TGTGCCAGCAGCCAAGGTCTTGAGAGGAACAATGAGCAGTTCTTC	CASSQGLERNNEQFF
TRBJ2-5	NA	NA	12	TRBV18	TGTGCCAGCTCCCGACAGGAAGAGACCCAGTACTTC	CASSRQEETQYF
TRBJ1-2	NA	NA	13	TRBV6-2/TRBV6-3	TGTGCCAGCAGCCATGGGAGAGGGAACGGCTACACCTTC	CASSHGRGNGYTF
TRBJ1-6	NA	TRBD1	16	TRBV4-2	TGTGCCAGCAGCCAGGAGGGACAGTTGAGCAATTCACCCCTCCACTTT	CASSQEGQLSNSPLHF
TRBJ1-2	once	NA	13	TRBV6-5	TGTGCCAGCAGTCCAGGGGTGGGGTATGGCTACACCTTC	CASSPGVGYGYTF
TRBJ2-4	NA	NA	14	TRBV7-2	TGTGCCAGCAGCCCGGAGGTAGCCAAAAACATTCAGTACTTC	CASSPEVAKNIQYF
TRBJ2-7	NA	TRBD1	18	TRBV5-1	TGCGCCAGCAGCCCCCAGCCCCCCGGGACAGGGAGTGGCGACGAGCAGTACTTC	CASSPQPPGTGSGDEQYF
TRBJ2-5	NA	TRBD2	15	TRBV10-3	TGTGCCACTAGGGCCAGCGGGGGGGCCGAAGAGACCCAGTACTTC	CATRASGGAEETQYF
TRBJ2-7	NA	NA	15	TRBV10-2	TGCGCCAGCAGTGGGGGAGTCACCTCCTCCTACGAGCAGTACTTC	CASSGGVTSSYEQYF
TRBJ2-1	once	TRBD2	17	TRBV7-9	TGTGCCAGCAGCTCACAACCCCTGATCGGGGAGGGGAATGAGCAGTTCTTC	CASSSQPLIGEGNEQFF
TRBJ1-2	NA	TRBD1	13	TRBV6-2/TRBV6-3	TGTGCCAGCAGTCAAGGGACAGGGCGCGGCTACACCTTC	CASSQGTGRGYTF
TRBJ1-1	NA	NA	13	TRBV29-1	TGCAGCGTGGCGACAGCTAGGGACACTGAAGCTTTCTTT	CSVATARDTEAFF
TRBJ2-2	NA	NA	12	TRBV18	TGTGCCAGCTCGTCTAGCTCCGGGGAGCTGTTTTTT	CASSSSSGELFF
TRBJ1-1	NA	NA	12	TRBV5-1	TGCGCCAGCAGCCTCGAGGGGGTAGGAGCTTTCTTT	CASSLEGVGAFF
TRBJ1-5	NA	TRBD1	14	TRBV6-5	TGTGCCAGCAGTTTCGGACAGGGAAGGCAGCCCCAGCATTTT	CASSFGQGRQPQHF
TRBJ1-1	NA	TRBD1	13	TRBV10-3	TGTGCCATCAGTGGGACAGGGGGCAGTGAAGCTTTCTTT	CAISGTGGSEAFF
TRBJ2-7	NA	NA	14	TRBV7-2	TGTGCCAGCAGCTTGGGGGACATCACCTACGAGCAGTACTTC	CASSLGDITYEQYF
TRBJ2-1	NA	TRBD1	15	TRBV5-1	TGCGCCAGCAGCTTGGTGGGACAGGAGGACAATGAGCAGTTCTTC	CASSLVGQEDNEQFF
TRBJ1-2	NA	NA	15	TRBV14	TGTGCCAGCAGCCTTCTCCGGCCGGGGGGAAATGGCTACACCTTC	CASSLLRPGGNGYTF
TRBJ1-1	NA	TRBD1	13	TRBV6-5	TGTGCCAGCAGCCTCCGACAGGGCACTGAAGCTTTCTTT	CASSLRQGTEAFF
TRBJ1-1	NA	NA	13	TRBV27	TGTGCCAGCAGTTCCCGACGGGACACTGAAGCTTTCTTT	CASSSRRDTEAFF
TRBJ2-5	NA	TRBD2	15	TRBV25-1	TGTGCCAGCAGTGAGGAGACTAGCGGGGGAGGAACCCAGTACTTC	CASSEETSGGGTQYF
TRBJ1-2	NA	NA	15	TRBV5-6	TGTGCCAGCAGCCCGGTGGACCGGAGGGAGGATGGCTACACCTTC	CASSPVDRREDGYTF
TRBJ2-1	NA	TRBD2	17	TRBV27	TGTGCCAGCAGTTTAGGGGGCCGGGGGGGGCTCTACAATGAGCAGTTCTTC	CASSLGGRGGLYNEQFF
TRBJ2-2	few	TRBD1	14	TRBV25-1	TGTGCCAGCAGTAGGACAGGGGGTGACGGGGAGCTGTTTTTT	CASSRTGGDGELFF
TRBJ1-2	once	NA	14	TRBV11-2	TGTGCCAGCAGCTTATTGAGTCACGGCTATGGCTACACCTTC	CASSLLSHGYGYTF
TRBJ1-2	NA	NA	11	TRBV20-1	TGCAGTGTTCTTAGGGGTTATGGCTACACCTTC	CSVLRGYGYTF
TRBJ1-1	NA	TRBD1	15	TRBV19	TGTGCCAGTAGTAAGAGAACAGGGGCGCGCACTGAAGCTTTCTTT	CASSKRTGARTEAFF
TRBJ2-1	NA	TRBD2	15	TRBV6-2/TRBV6-3	TGTGCCAGCAGTGTGACTAGCGGGGGGGCCAGTGAGCAGTTCTTC	CASSVTSGGASEQFF
TRBJ2-1	NA	TRBD1	15	TRBV9	TGTGCCAGCAGCCTCCGGGACAGGGGATTGAATGAGCAGTTCTTC	CASSLRDRGLNEQFF
TRBJ1-1	NA	NA	13	TRBV7-8	TGTGCCAGCAGCACCACAGGGTGGGGGGGGTCTTTCTTT	CASSTTGWGGSFF
TRBJ1-5	NA	TRBD1	14	TRBV5-1	TGCGCCAGCAGCTTGACAGGGGGCGATCAGCCCCAGCATTTT	CASSLTGGDQPQHF
TRBJ2-7	NA	NA	14	TRBV5-1	TGCGCCAGCAGCCTAAACAGGGACCGCTACGAGCAGTACTTC	CASSLNRDRYEQYF
TRBJ2-5	NA	TRBD2	13	TRBV7-8	TGTGCCAGCAGCCCCAGCGGGAGGGAGACCCAGTACTTC	CASSPSGRETQYF